A selection of T cell receptor beta chains follows, all from one sample in a study of blood T cell repertoires in COVID-19. Generated by immunoSEQ multiplex PCR, the TCRdb table keeps only in-frame clones and is missing some. The table lists fewer than 250,000 clones, approximately 82% of them singletons, with 2.9% in the top ten. Sequenced material: peripheral blood. These receptors all stem from a man over 45 with active or convalescent COVID-19. The CDR3 runs from the conserved cysteine through the conserved F or W. D genes are given only for firm matches. For some rows the clone size is stated as once, few or many, or as a class when expanded; others skip it.

>TRBV6-1|.|TRBJ1-5|few
CASSEARQGYNQPQHF
TGTGCCAGCAGTGAAGCTCGCCAGGGCTACAATCAGCCCCAGCATTTT
>TRBV18|.|TRBJ1-2|.
CASSTIPMGRTLGGGYTF
TGTGCCAGCTCAACCATACCCATGGGACGGACTCTCGGGGGTGGCTACACCTTC
>TRBV9|.|TRBJ1-1|.
CASSAQQGLAEAFF
TGTGCCAGCAGCGCCCAACAGGGTTTGGCTGAAGCTTTCTTT
>TRBV3-1/TRBV3-2|.|TRBJ1-4|.
CASSQQGAKLFF
TGTGCCAGCAGCCAACAGGGCGCAAAACTGTTTTTT
>TRBV7-9|.|TRBJ2-7|.
CASSFNSGYEQYF
TGTGCCAGCAGCTTCAATTCCGGGTACGAGCAGTACTTC
>TRBV5-1|TRBD1|TRBJ1-6|.
CASSLSGQSNSPLHF
TGCGCCAGCAGCTTATCGGGACAGAGCAATTCACCCCTCCACTTT
>TRBV19|.|TRBJ2-1|few
CASSIGLEGGYNEQFF
TGTGCCAGTAGTATAGGACTAGAAGGAGGCTACAATGAGCAGTTCTTC
>TRBV7-2|TRBD2|TRBJ2-7|.
CASSVQPGGTYEQYF
TGTGCCAGCAGCGTACAACCGGGGGGGACCTACGAGCAGTACTTC
>TRBV2|TRBD1|TRBJ1-1|.
CASREGLTGVTEAFF
TGTGCCAGCAGAGAGGGCCTGACAGGGGTCACTGAAGCTTTCTTT
>TRBV4-3|.|TRBJ1-2|.
CASSQVLSGRGGGYTF
TGCGCCAGCAGCCAAGTTTTGTCAGGACGGGGGGGAGGCTACACCTTC
>TRBV5-1|.|TRBJ1-4|.
CASSLNTGRDMFF
TGCGCCAGCAGCTTGAATACGGGCAGGGATATGTTTTTT
>TRBV28|.|TRBJ2-7|.
CASSLYRYEQYF
TGTGCCAGCAGTTTATACAGGTACGAGCAGTACTTC
>TRBV23-1|.|TRBJ1-5|.
CASKPEANNQPQHF
TGCGCCAGCAAACCCGAGGCCAACAATCAGCCCCAGCATTTT
>TRBV9|.|TRBJ1-1|.
CASSADSLNTEAFF
TGTGCCAGCAGCGCCGACAGCTTGAACACTGAAGCTTTCTTT
>TRBV6-5|TRBD1|TRBJ1-1|.
CASGRDRGVGTEAFF
TGTGCCAGCGGACGGGACAGGGGTGTTGGCACTGAAGCTTTCTTT
>TRBV7-9|TRBD1|TRBJ2-7|.
CASSLAGQGAGQYF
TGTGCCAGCAGCTTAGCGGGACAGGGTGCGGGGCAGTACTTC
>TRBV3-1/TRBV3-2|TRBD2|TRBJ2-3|once
CASSHGSGGPTDTQYF
TGTGCCAGCAGCCACGGTAGCGGGGGGCCGACAGATACGCAGTATTTT
>TRBV18|TRBD1|TRBJ1-1|.
CASSSDRGNTEAFF
TGTGCCAGCTCATCCGACAGGGGGAACACTGAAGCTTTCTTT
>TRBV3-1/TRBV3-2|TRBD2|TRBJ2-5|.
CASSQLTSGGQQETQYF
TGTGCCAGCAGCCAACTGACTAGCGGGGGGCAACAAGAGACCCAGTACTTC
>TRBV7-2|TRBD1|TRBJ1-2|.
CASSRAGGSKLYGYTF
TGTGCCAGCTCCCGAGCAGGGGGTTCAAAACTCTATGGCTACACCTTC
>TRBV4-3|TRBD1|TRBJ1-4|.
CASSQEIRGREEKLFF
TGCGCCAGCAGCCAAGAGATCAGGGGGCGAGAGGAAAAACTGTTTTTT
>TRBV28|TRBD1|TRBJ2-5|.
CASSLMTGGAETQYF
TGTGCCAGCAGTCTCATGACAGGGGGCGCAGAGACCCAGTACTTC
>TRBV28|.|TRBJ1-2|.
CASIPGREVNGYTF
TGTGCCAGCATCCCCGGCAGGGAGGTTAATGGCTACACCTTC
>TRBV10-3|.|TRBJ2-1|.
CAITDGSAGTYNEQFF
TGTGCCATCACCGACGGGAGCGCGGGGACCTACAATGAGCAGTTCTTC
>TRBV5-1|TRBD2|TRBJ2-7|.
CASSAGLAGASYEQYF
TGCGCCAGCAGCGCCGGACTAGCGGGGGCCTCCTACGAGCAGTACTTC
>TRBV6-5|TRBD1|TRBJ1-1|.
CASSKGRDRDTEAFF
TGTGCCAGCAGTAAGGGAAGGGACAGGGACACTGAAGCTTTCTTT
>TRBV27|.|TRBJ2-4|.
CASSLSGGGAEAKNIQYF
TGTGCCAGCAGTTTATCTGGCGGTGGGGCCGAAGCCAAAAACATTCAGTACTTC
>TRBV7-2|.|TRBJ1-2|.
CASSLEPWAYGYTF
TGTGCCAGCAGCTTAGAGCCGTGGGCCTATGGCTACACCTTC
>TRBV7-2|.|TRBJ2-3|.
CASSSHGADTQYF
TGTGCCAGCAGCTCGCACGGGGCAGATACGCAGTATTTT
>TRBV29-1|TRBD1|TRBJ1-2|.
CSADRGGGFGYTF
TGCAGCGCGGACAGGGGAGGCGGGTTTGGCTACACCTTC
>TRBV14|.|TRBJ2-7|.
CASSASREQYF
TGTGCCAGCAGCGCAAGCAGGGAGCAGTACTTC
>TRBV2|.|TRBJ2-7|.
CASRRGSTYEQYF
TGTGCCAGCAGAAGGGGGTCAACCTACGAGCAGTACTTC
>TRBV4-3|TRBD1|TRBJ2-7|.
CASSQERQGAHEQYF
TGCGCCAGCAGCCAAGAGCGACAGGGGGCTCACGAGCAGTACTTC
>TRBV7-9|.|TRBJ1-2|.
CASSATGRVNGYTF
TGTGCCAGCAGCGCGACCGGCAGGGTGAATGGCTACACCTTC
>TRBV6-6|TRBD2|TRBJ2-2|few
CASSQRGSNTGELFF
TGTGCCAGCAGTCAGCGGGGTTCGAACACCGGGGAGCTGTTTTTT
>TRBV28|TRBD1|TRBJ1-4|.
CVSSSPDRRKLFF
TGTGTCAGCAGTTCCCCGGACAGGAGGAAACTGTTTTTT
>TRBV9|TRBD1|TRBJ1-3|.
CASSLQGETGNTIYF
TGTGCCAGCAGCCTCCAGGGGGAGACTGGAAACACCATATATTTT
>TRBV14|TRBD1|TRBJ1-1|.
CASSPRGQGDTEAFF
TGTGCCAGCAGCCCAAGAGGACAGGGTGACACTGAAGCTTTCTTT
>TRBV14|TRBD1|TRBJ2-2|.
CASSQTLGQGNTGELFF
TGTGCCAGCAGCCAGACCCTCGGACAGGGGAACACCGGGGAGCTGTTTTTT
>TRBV4-1|TRBD1|TRBJ1-1|few
CASSQRAGGGTEAFF
TGCGCCAGCAGCCAAAGGGCAGGGGGCGGCACTGAAGCTTTCTTT
>TRBV7-9|TRBD1|TRBJ1-4|.
CASSLAWTGGKSNEKLFF
TGTGCCAGCAGCTTAGCCTGGACAGGGGGCAAAAGTAATGAAAAACTGTTTTTT
>TRBV11-2|TRBD1|TRBJ2-5|once
CASSLGTGGQETQYF
TGTGCCAGCAGCTTAGGGACAGGGGGCCAAGAGACCCAGTACTTC
>TRBV14|.|TRBJ1-2|.
CASSQDRAQDLLGGYTF
TGTGCCAGCAGCCAAGATCGGGCACAGGATCTTTTAGGAGGCTACACCTTC
>TRBV27|TRBD2|TRBJ2-1|.
CASFGLAGGGNEQFF
TGTGCCAGCTTTGGACTAGCGGGAGGGGGCAATGAGCAGTTCTTC
>TRBV27|.|TRBJ1-5|.
CASSWRGGQPQHF
TGTGCCAGCAGTTGGAGGGGTGGCCAGCCCCAGCATTTT
>TRBV5-1|.|TRBJ1-1|few
CASSRGGLVTEAFF
TGCGCCAGCAGTCGGGGGGGCCTAGTTACTGAAGCTTTCTTT
>TRBV4-3|.|TRBJ1-2|.
CASSQVNRPNYGYTF
TGCGCCAGCAGCCAAGTCAACAGACCGAACTATGGCTACACCTTC
>TRBV7-9|TRBD1|TRBJ1-4|.
CASSPTGAPTNEKLFF
TGTGCCAGCAGCCCTACAGGGGCACCAACTAATGAAAAACTGTTTTTT
>TRBV18|.|TRBJ1-6|once
CASSAPGRGFSPLHF
TGTGCCAGCTCAGCGCCGGGACGGGGGTTTTCACCCCTCCACTTT
>TRBV3-1/TRBV3-2|.|TRBJ1-2|.
CASSQARRGNYGYTF
TGTGCCAGCAGCCAAGCCCGGAGAGGGAACTATGGCTACACCTTC
>TRBV6-5|.|TRBJ2-3|.
CASRRDGTDTQYF
TGTGCCAGCAGGCGCGACGGGACAGATACGCAGTATTTT
>TRBV28|TRBD1|TRBJ2-4|.
CASSSGGGKNIQYF
TGTGCCAGCAGTTCAGGGGGCGGTAAAAACATTCAGTACTTC
>TRBV5-6|.|TRBJ1-1|.
CASAPTGRNTEAFF
TGTGCCAGTGCCCCGACAGGACGCAACACTGAAGCTTTCTTT
>TRBV6-1|TRBD1|TRBJ1-6|.
CASSDRDSYNSPLHF
TGTGCCAGCAGTGATCGGGACAGCTATAATTCACCCCTCCACTTT
>TRBV7-9|.|TRBJ1-4|.
CASSLGISGANEKLFF
TGTGCCAGCAGCTTGGGGATTTCGGGGGCTAATGAAAAACTGTTTTTT
>TRBV4-1|.|TRBJ1-5|.
CASSLFVGSQPQHF
TGCGCCAGCAGCCTTTTTGTGGGGAGCCAGCCCCAGCATTTT